This TCR beta chain was sequenced in a study of naive and memory T cell subsets. Findings of the study overall: There was no ground truth to check naive and memory subset results.

The V segment lost 8 bases and the J segment 1 base; nucleotides outside the gene matches: 15. Germline V CDR1 and CDR2: SGHAT, FQNNGV. The CDR3 contains 17 residues. An equimolar mix of two oligonucleotides served as the beta constant-region primer for TRBC1 and TRBC2. Ligated cDNA was amplified by four rounds of PCR with nested alpha and beta constant-region primers and SP2. From the UMI-ligation and nested PCR reads, TCRdb called clonotypes with MiXCR, one entry per CDR3 protein. The table has around 110,000 distinct CDR3 sequences, 36% seen once. The sample holds many counts of this clonotype. The target antigen is unknown.

The sample taken for sequencing was central memory CD4+ T cells from blood. This receptor was taken from a human donor in good health. The chain couples TRBV11-2 to TRBJ2-3, with 7 bases aligning to TRBD1. The CDR3 sequence is CASSKRNNRGGTDTQYF. CDR3 in DNA: TGTGCCAGCTCGAAACGCAATAACAGGGGTGGCACAGATACGCAGTATTTT.